The sequence of this TCR beta chain was determined in a study of T cell responses to AZD1222 COVID-19 vaccine. The CDR3 has 11 residues. Looked up from germline, CDR1 is GTSNPN and CDR2 is SVGIG (reference sequence). The ends were cut back, 1 base at V and 7 bases at J, with 7 bases in the middle. The protocol was immunoSEQ multiplex PCR, while the TCRdb copy is restricted to in-frame clones and leaves out a portion. This table has over 120,000 clones, nearly 95% appearing once. The rearrangement links TRBV30 to TRBJ1-2, with TRBD1 as a possible D gene (6 bases). This material consisted of peripheral blood, taken 28 days after the second AZD1222 dose. This receptor was identified in an adult who received the AZD1222 COVID-19 vaccine. The CDR3 nucleotides read TGTGCCTGGAGTGACAGGGCTGGCTACACCTTC. Residues: CAWSDRAGYTF.